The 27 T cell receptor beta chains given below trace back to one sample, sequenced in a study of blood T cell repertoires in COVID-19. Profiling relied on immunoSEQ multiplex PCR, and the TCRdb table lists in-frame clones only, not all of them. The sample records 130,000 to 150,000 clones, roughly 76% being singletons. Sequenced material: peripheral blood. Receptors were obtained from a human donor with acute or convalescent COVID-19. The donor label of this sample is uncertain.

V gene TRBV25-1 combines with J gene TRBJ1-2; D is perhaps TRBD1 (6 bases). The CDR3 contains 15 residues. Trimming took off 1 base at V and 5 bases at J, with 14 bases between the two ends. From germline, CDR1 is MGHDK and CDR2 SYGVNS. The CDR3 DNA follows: TGTGCCAGCAGTGAATTCGCGACAGGCGATTATGGCTACACCTTC. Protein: CASSEFATGDYGYTF.

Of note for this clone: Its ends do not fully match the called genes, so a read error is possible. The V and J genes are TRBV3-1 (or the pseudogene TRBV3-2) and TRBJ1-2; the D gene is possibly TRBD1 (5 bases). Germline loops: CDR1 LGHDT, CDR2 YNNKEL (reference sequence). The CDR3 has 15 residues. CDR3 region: CASNQAVGGVDGYTF. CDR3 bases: TGTGCCAGCAACCAAGCTGTTGGGGGGGTCGATGGCTACACCTTC.

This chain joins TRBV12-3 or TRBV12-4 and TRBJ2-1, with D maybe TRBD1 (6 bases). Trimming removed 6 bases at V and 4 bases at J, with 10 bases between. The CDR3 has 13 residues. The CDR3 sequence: CASSYGQYNEQFF. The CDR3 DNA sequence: TGTGCCAGCAGCTATGGACAGTACAATGAGCAGTTCTTC.

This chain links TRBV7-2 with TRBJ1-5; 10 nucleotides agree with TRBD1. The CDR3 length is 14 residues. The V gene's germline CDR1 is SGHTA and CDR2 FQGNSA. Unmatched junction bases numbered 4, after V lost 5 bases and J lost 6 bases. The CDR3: CASSEDRGFQPQHF. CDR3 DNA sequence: TGTGCCAGCAGCGAGGACAGGGGGTTTCAGCCCCAGCATTTT.

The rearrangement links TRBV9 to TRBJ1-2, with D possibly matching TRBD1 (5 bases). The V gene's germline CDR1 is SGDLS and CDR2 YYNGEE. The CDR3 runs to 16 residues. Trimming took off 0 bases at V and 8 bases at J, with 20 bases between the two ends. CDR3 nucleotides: TGTGCCAGCAGCGTAGGGTTAACGGGGGATGGCTACGGCTACACCTTC. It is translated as CASSVGLTGDGYGYTF. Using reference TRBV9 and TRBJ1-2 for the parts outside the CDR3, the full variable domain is DSGVTQTPKHLITATGQRVTLRCSPRSGDLSVYWYQQSLDQGLQFLIQYYNGEERAKGNILERFSAQQFPDLHSELNLSSLELGDSALYFCASSVGLTGDGYGYTFGSGTRLTVV.

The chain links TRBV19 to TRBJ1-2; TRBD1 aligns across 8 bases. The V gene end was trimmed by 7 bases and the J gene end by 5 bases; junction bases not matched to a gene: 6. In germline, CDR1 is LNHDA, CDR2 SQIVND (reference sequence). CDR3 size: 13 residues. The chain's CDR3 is CASMAGGRYGYTF. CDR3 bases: TGTGCCAGTATGGCAGGGGGCCGGTATGGCTACACCTTC.

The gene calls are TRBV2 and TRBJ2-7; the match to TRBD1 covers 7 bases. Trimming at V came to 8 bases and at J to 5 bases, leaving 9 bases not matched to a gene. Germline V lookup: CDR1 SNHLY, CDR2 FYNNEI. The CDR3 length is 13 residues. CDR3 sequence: CASGRQGYDEQYF. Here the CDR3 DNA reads TGTGCCAGCGGTAGACAGGGTTACGACGAGCAGTACTTC.

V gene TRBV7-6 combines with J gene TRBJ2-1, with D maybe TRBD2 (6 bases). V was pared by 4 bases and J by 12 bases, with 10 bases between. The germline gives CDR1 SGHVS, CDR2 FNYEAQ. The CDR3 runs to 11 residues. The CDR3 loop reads CASSSEGRQFF. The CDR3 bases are TGTGCCAGCAGCTCGGAGGGTAGGCAGTTCTTC.

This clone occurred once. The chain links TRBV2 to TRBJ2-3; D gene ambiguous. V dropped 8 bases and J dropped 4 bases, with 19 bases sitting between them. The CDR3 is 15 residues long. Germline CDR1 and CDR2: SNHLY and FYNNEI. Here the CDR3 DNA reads TGTGCCAGCCTCTCGGGTCTCATCACGGCAGATACGCAGTATTTT. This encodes CASLSGLITADTQYF.

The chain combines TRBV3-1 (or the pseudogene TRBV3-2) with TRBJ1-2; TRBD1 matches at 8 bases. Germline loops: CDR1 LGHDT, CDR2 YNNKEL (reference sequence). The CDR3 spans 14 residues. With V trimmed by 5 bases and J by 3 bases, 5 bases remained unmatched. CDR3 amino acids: CASSSQGEDYGYTF. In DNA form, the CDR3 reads TGTGCCAGCAGCTCACAGGGGGAAGACTATGGCTACACCTTC.

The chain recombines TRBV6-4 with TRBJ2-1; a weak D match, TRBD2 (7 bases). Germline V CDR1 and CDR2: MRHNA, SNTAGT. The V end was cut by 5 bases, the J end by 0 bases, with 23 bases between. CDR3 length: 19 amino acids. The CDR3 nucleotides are TGTGCCAGCAGTAAGGAGGGGGGGCAGAGAATCGGCTCCTACAATGAGCAGTTCTTC. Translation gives CASSKEGGQRIGSYNEQFF.

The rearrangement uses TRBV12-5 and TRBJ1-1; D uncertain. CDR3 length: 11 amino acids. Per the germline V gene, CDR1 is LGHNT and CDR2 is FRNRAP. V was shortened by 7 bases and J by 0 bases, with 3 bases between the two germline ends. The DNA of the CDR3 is TGTGCTAGTGCCTTGAACACTGAAGCTTTCTTT. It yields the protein CASALNTEAFF.

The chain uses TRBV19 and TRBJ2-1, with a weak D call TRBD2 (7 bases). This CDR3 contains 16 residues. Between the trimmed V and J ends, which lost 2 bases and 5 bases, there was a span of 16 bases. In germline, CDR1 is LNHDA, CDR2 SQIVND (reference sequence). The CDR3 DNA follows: TGTGCCAGTAGTATACCCCCGGGGGCGGGGGACAATGAGCAGTTCTTC. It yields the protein CASSIPPGAGDNEQFF.

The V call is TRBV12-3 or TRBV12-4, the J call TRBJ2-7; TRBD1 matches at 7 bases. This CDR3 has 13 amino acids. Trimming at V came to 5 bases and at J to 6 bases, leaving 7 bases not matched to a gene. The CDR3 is CASSPRQGSEQYF. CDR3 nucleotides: TGTGCCAGCAGTCCCCGACAGGGCAGCGAGCAGTACTTC.

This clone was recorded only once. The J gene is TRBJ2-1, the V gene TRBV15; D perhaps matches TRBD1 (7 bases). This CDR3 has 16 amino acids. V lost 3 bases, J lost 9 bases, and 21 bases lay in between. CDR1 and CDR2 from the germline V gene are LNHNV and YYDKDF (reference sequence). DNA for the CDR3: TGTGCCACCAGCAGGGGTAGCCAGGGGGGACACGGTGAGCAGTTCTTC. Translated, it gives CATSRGSQGGHGEQFF. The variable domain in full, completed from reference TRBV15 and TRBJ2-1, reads DAMVIQNPRYQVTQFGKPVTLSCSQTLNHNVMYWYQQKSSQAPKLLFHYYDKDFNNEADTPDNFQSRRPNTSFCFLDIRSPGLGDTAMYLCATSRGSQGGHGEQFFGPGTRLTVL.

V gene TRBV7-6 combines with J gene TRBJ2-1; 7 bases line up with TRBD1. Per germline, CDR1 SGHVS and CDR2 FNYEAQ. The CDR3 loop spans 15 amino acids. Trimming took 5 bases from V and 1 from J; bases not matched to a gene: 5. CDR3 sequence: CASSPGTESYNEQFF. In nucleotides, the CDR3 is TGTGCCAGCAGCCCCGGGACAGAGTCCTACAATGAGCAGTTCTTC. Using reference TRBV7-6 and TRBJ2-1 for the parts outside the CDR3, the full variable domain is GAGVSQSPRYKVTKRGQDVALRCDPISGHVSLYWYRQALGQGPEFLTYFNYEAQQDKSGLPNDRFSAERPEGSISTLTIQRTEQRDSAMYRCASSPGTESYNEQFFGPGTRLTVL.

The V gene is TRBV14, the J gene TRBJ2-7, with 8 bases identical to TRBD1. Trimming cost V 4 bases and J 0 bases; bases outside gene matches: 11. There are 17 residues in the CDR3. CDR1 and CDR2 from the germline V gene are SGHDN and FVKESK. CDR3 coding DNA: TGTGCCAGCAGCCGGAATTTGGGACAGGTTAGCTCCTACGAGCAGTACTTC. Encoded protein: CASSRNLGQVSSYEQYF.

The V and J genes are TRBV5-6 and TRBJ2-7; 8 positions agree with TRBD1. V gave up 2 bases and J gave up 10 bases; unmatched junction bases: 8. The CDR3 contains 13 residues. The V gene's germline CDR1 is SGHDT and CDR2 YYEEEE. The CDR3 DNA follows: TGTGCCAGCAGCTTCACGGACAGGGTCTACCAGTACTTC. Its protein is CASSFTDRVYQYF.

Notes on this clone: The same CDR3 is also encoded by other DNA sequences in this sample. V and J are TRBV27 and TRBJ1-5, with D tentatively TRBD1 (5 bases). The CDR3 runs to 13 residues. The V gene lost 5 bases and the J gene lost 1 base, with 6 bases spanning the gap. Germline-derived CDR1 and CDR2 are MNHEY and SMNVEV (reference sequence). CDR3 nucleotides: TGTGCCAGCAGTCGGGGGAGCAATCAGCCCCAGCATTTT. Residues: CASSRGSNQPQHF.

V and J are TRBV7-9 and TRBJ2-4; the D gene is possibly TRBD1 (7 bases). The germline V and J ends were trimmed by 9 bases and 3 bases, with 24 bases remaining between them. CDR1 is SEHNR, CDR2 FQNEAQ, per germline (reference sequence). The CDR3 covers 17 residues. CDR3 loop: CASSRGDSLIFKNIQYF. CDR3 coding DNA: TGTGCCAGTTCCAGGGGGGACAGCCTTATTTTCAAAAACATTCAGTACTTC.

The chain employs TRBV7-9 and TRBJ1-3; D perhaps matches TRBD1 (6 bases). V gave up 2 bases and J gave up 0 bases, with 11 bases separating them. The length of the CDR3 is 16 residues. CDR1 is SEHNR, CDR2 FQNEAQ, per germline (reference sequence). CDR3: CASSLRHRASGNTIYF. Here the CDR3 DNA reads TGTGCCAGCAGCTTAAGGCACAGGGCCTCTGGAAACACCATATATTTT. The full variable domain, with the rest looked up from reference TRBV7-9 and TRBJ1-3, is DTGVSQNPRHKITKRGQNVTFRCDPISEHNRLYWYRQTLGQGPEFLTYFQNEAQLEKSRLLSDRFSAERPKGSFSTLEIQRTEQGDSAMYLCASSLRHRASGNTIYFGEGSWLTVV.

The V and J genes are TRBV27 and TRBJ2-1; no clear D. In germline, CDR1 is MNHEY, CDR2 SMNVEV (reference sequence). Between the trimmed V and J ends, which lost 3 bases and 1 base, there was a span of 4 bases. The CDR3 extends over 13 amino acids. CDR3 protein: CASSFSSYNEQFF. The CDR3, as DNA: TGTGCCAGCAGTTTCTCTTCCTACAATGAGCAGTTCTTC.

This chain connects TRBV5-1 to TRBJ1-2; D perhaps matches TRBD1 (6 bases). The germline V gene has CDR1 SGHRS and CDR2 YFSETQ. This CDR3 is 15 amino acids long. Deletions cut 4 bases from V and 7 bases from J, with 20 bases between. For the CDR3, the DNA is TGCGCCAGCAGCACCTACAGGGTAGATCTCTCTGGCTACACCTTC. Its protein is CASSTYRVDLSGYTF.

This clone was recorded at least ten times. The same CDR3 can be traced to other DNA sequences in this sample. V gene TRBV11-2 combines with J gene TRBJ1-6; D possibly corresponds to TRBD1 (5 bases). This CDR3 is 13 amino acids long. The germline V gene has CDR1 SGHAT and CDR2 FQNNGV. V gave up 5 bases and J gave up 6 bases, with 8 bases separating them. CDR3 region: CASSLRVNSPLHF. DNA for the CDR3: TGTGCCAGCAGCCTCAGGGTTAATTCACCCCTCCACTTT.

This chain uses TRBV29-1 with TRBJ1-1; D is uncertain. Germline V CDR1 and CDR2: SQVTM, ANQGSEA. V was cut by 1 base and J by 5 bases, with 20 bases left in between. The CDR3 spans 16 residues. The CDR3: CSVEGSLVEGGTEAFF. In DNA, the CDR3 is TGCAGCGTTGAAGGTTCCCTGGTGGAGGGTGGGACTGAAGCTTTCTTT.

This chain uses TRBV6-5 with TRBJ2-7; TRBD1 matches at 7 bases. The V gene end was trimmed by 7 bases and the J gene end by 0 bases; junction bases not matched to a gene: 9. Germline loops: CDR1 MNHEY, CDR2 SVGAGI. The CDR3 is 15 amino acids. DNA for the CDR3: TGTGCCAGCACCCCCTCCGGGACAGTCTCCTACGAGCAGTACTTC. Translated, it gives CASTPSGTVSYEQYF.

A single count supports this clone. The CDR3 reads CASSVGGRNQPQHF. CDR3 in DNA: TGTGCCAGCAGCGTCGGGGGAAGGAATCAGCCCCAGCATTTT. The genes are TRBV13 and TRBJ1-5, with a tentative D call TRBD1 (5 bases). V lost 5 bases, J lost 4 bases, and 12 bases lay in between. In germline, CDR1 is PRHDT, CDR2 FYEKMQ (reference sequence). The CDR3 consists of 14 residues.